These T cell receptor beta chains were read from a single sample in a study of blood T cell repertoires in COVID-19. The assay was immunoSEQ multiplex PCR, and TCRdb's table has in-frame clones only and misses some. The sample records roughly 32,000 clones, roughly 91% being singletons. Sequenced: peripheral blood. The receptors stem from a man older than 75 with acute or convalescent COVID-19. The CDR3 runs from the conserved cysteine through the conserved F or W. Each record gives: J gene, clone size, V gene, D gene, CDR3 protein, CDR3 DNA. The D gene is left open where the match is weak. A row's size may be missing; if present it is once, few, many or a size class.

j_call: TRBJ1-4; clone_size: .; v_call: TRBV9; d_call: .; cdr3_aa: CASSPHSATNEKLFF; cdr3_nt: TGTGCCAGCAGCCCCCACAGTGCAACTAATGAAAAACTGTTTTTT
j_call: TRBJ2-3; clone_size: .; v_call: TRBV19; d_call: TRBD1; cdr3_aa: CASYSGQGVDTQYF; cdr3_nt: TGTGCCAGTTATAGTGGACAGGGAGTGGATACGCAGTATTTT
j_call: TRBJ1-4; clone_size: .; v_call: TRBV4-2; d_call: .; cdr3_aa: CASSQPSNEKLFF; cdr3_nt: TGTGCCAGCAGCCAACCGAGTAATGAAAAACTGTTTTTT
j_call: TRBJ1-5; clone_size: .; v_call: TRBV29-1; d_call: TRBD1; cdr3_aa: CSVGGQGDQPQHF; cdr3_nt: TGCAGCGTCGGCGGACAGGGGGATCAGCCCCAGCATTTT
j_call: TRBJ1-5; clone_size: .; v_call: TRBV28; d_call: .; cdr3_aa: CASRRGRDWGPQHF; cdr3_nt: TGTGCCAGCAGACGCGGACGGGACTGGGGACCCCAGCATTTT
j_call: TRBJ1-5; clone_size: .; v_call: TRBV2; d_call: TRBD1; cdr3_aa: CARGTGQDQPQHF; cdr3_nt: TGTGCCAGGGGGACAGGGCAAGATCAGCCCCAGCATTTT
j_call: TRBJ2-1; clone_size: .; v_call: TRBV2; d_call: .; cdr3_aa: CASSEGAYNEQFF; cdr3_nt: TGTGCCAGCAGTGAGGGAGCTTACAATGAGCAGTTCTTC
j_call: TRBJ1-1; clone_size: .; v_call: TRBV5-8; d_call: TRBD1; cdr3_aa: CASSSTGQEAFF; cdr3_nt: TGTGCCAGCAGCTCCACGGGACAGGAAGCTTTCTTT
j_call: TRBJ1-1; clone_size: .; v_call: TRBV5-1; d_call: TRBD1; cdr3_aa: CASSPTGQLTEAFF; cdr3_nt: TGCGCCAGCAGCCCGACGGGACAGTTAACTGAAGCTTTCTTT
j_call: TRBJ1-1; clone_size: .; v_call: TRBV10-2; d_call: .; cdr3_aa: CASSGGGDTEAFF; cdr3_nt: TGCGCCAGCAGTGGAGGGGGGGACACTGAAGCTTTCTTT
j_call: TRBJ1-2; clone_size: .; v_call: TRBV19; d_call: TRBD1; cdr3_aa: CASSIQDRGHGYTF; cdr3_nt: TGTGCCAGTAGTATACAAGACAGGGGGCATGGCTACACCTTC
j_call: TRBJ2-7; clone_size: .; v_call: TRBV30; d_call: .; cdr3_aa: CAWSRGATYEQYF; cdr3_nt: TGTGCCTGGAGTCGGGGGGCCACCTACGAGCAGTACTTC
j_call: TRBJ1-1; clone_size: .; v_call: TRBV7-2; d_call: TRBD1; cdr3_aa: CASRDREGNTEAFF; cdr3_nt: TGTGCCAGCAGAGACAGGGAAGGGAACACTGAAGCTTTCTTT
j_call: TRBJ1-1; clone_size: .; v_call: TRBV11-2; d_call: .; cdr3_aa: CASSTMRAGRMNTEAFF; cdr3_nt: TGTGCCAGCAGCACGATGCGGGCAGGGAGGATGAACACTGAAGCTTTCTTT
j_call: TRBJ2-2; clone_size: .; v_call: TRBV6-5; d_call: .; cdr3_aa: CASTNRETGELFF; cdr3_nt: TGTGCCAGCACCAACAGGGAGACCGGGGAGCTGTTTTTT
j_call: TRBJ1-3; clone_size: once; v_call: TRBV5-1; d_call: .; cdr3_aa: CASRGAGTPPYSGNTIYF; cdr3_nt: TGCGCCAGCAGGGGAGCCGGGACACCTCCTTACTCTGGAAACACCATATATTTT
j_call: TRBJ2-4; clone_size: .; v_call: TRBV5-4; d_call: .; cdr3_aa: CASNLPGENIQYF; cdr3_nt: TGTGCCAGCAACCTCCCGGGGGAGAACATTCAGTACTTC
j_call: TRBJ2-5; clone_size: .; v_call: TRBV24-1; d_call: .; cdr3_aa: CATSDSGQKTQYF; cdr3_nt: TGTGCCACCAGTGATTCGGGACAAAAGACCCAGTACTTC
j_call: TRBJ2-1; clone_size: .; v_call: TRBV10-3; d_call: .; cdr3_aa: CAISGGTEYNEQFF; cdr3_nt: TGTGCCATCAGTGGCGGGACTGAGTACAATGAGCAGTTCTTC
j_call: TRBJ1-2; clone_size: .; v_call: TRBV5-1; d_call: TRBD1; cdr3_aa: CASSPSGGTAYGYTF; cdr3_nt: TGCGCCAGCAGCCCCTCGGGCGGGACAGCCTATGGCTACACCTTC
j_call: TRBJ1-1; clone_size: .; v_call: TRBV9; d_call: .; cdr3_aa: CASSSSYTGDEAFF; cdr3_nt: TGTGCCAGCAGCTCGTCTTATACAGGAGATGAAGCTTTCTTT
j_call: TRBJ2-2; clone_size: once; v_call: TRBV5-1; d_call: TRBD2; cdr3_aa: CASSRAGDPTGELFF; cdr3_nt: TGCGCCAGCAGCCGAGCGGGGGACCCCACCGGGGAGCTGTTTTTT
j_call: TRBJ2-1; clone_size: .; v_call: TRBV5-1; d_call: .; cdr3_aa: CASSSGPGSYNEQFF; cdr3_nt: TGCGCCAGCAGCTCGGGTCCCGGCTCCTACAATGAGCAGTTCTTC